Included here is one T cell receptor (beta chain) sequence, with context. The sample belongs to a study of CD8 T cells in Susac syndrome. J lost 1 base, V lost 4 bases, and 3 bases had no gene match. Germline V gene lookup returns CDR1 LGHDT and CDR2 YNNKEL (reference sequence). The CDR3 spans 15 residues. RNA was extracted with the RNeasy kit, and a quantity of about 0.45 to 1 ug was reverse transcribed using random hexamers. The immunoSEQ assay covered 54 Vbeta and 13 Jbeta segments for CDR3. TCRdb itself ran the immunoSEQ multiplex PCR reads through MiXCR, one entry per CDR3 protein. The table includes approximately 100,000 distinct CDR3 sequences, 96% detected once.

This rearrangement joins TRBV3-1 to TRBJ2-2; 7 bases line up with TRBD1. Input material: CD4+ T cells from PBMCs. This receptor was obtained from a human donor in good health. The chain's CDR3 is CASSLRGLNTGELFF. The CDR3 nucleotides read TGTGCCAGCAGCCTAAGGGGGCTGAACACCGGGGAGCTGTTTTTT.